This passage covers 28 T cell receptor beta chains from one sample sequenced in a study of blood T cell repertoires in COVID-19. Generated by immunoSEQ multiplex PCR, the TCRdb table keeps only in-frame clones and is missing some. Of about 160,000 clones listed, 80% to 85% are singletons. The specimen sequenced was peripheral blood. The receptors come from a man aged 18 to 29 with active or convalescent COVID-19.

V and J are TRBV9 and TRBJ1-2, with a weak D call TRBD1 (5 bases). This CDR3 has 13 amino acids. The ends were cut back, 0 bases at V and 4 bases at J, with 7 bases in the middle. Germline V lookup: CDR1 SGDLS, CDR2 YYNGEE. The CDR3 loop reads CASSVATGYGYTF. CDR3 coding DNA: TGTGCCAGCAGCGTAGCCACAGGCTATGGCTACACCTTC.

This clone has a handful of counts. The chain combines TRBV18 with TRBJ2-7; 7 bases match TRBD1. The CDR3 runs to 15 residues. The trim removed 3 bases at V and 3 bases at J, leaving 8 bases unmatched. The germline V gene has CDR1 KGHSH and CDR2 LQKENI. CDR3 bases: TGTGCCAGCTCACCGTCGGACAGGCGCCTCTACGAGCAGTACTTC. Its translation is CASSPSDRRLYEQYF.

This clone came up a few times. The chain has TRBV3-1 (or the pseudogene TRBV3-2) and TRBJ2-1; weak D call: TRBD1 (6 bases). The germline V gene has CDR1 LGHDT and CDR2 YNNKEL (reference sequence). The V end was cut by 3 bases, the J end by 7 bases, with 13 bases between. The length of the CDR3 is 14 residues. CDR3 sequence reads: CASSHGQSKNEQFF. The CDR3 DNA follows: TGTGCCAGCAGCCACGGACAGAGTAAGAATGAGCAGTTCTTC.

V is TRBV28 and J is TRBJ1-2; weak D call: TRBD1 (6 bases). The germline V and J ends were trimmed by 8 bases and 12 bases, with 13 bases remaining between them. In germline, CDR1 is MDHEN, CDR2 SYDVKM. CDR3 size: 10 residues. The CDR3 loop reads CASGGRGNTF. The CDR3 DNA follows: TGTGCCAGCGGGGGTAGGGGGAACACCTTC.

There are many counts of this clone. The chain couples TRBV25-1 to TRBJ2-2, with a possible D match to TRBD1 (6 bases). From germline, CDR1 is MGHDK and CDR2 SYGVNS. CDR3 length: 14 residues. V dropped 8 bases and J dropped 5 bases, with 15 bases sitting between them. CDR3 in amino acids: CASLGAGVTGELFF. CDR3 coding DNA: TGTGCCAGCCTCGGGGCAGGGGTTACCGGGGAGCTGTTTTTT.

This chain joins TRBV28 and TRBJ2-7, with 8 bases lining up with TRBD1. The CDR3 has 14 residues. Germline values: CDR1 MDHEN, CDR2 SYDVKM. V gave up 5 bases and J gave up 0 bases; unmatched junction bases: 3. The CDR3 spells CASSLGQGSYEQYF. The CDR3 DNA is TGTGCCAGCAGTCTAGGACAGGGCTCCTACGAGCAGTACTTC.

CDR3: CASSLGPGTNYGYTF. In nucleotides, the CDR3 is TGTGCCAGCAGCTTAGGGCCGGGGACAAACTATGGCTACACCTTC. This chain connects TRBV7-9 to TRBJ1-2; TRBD1 is a possible D gene (6 bases). Trimming shortened V by 1 base and J by 2 bases, and 11 bases separated the two germline ends. This CDR3 is built from 15 residues. The germline V gene encodes CDR1 SEHNR and CDR2 FQNEAQ (reference sequence).

The J gene is TRBJ2-1, the V gene TRBV4-2, with TRBD2 matching over 9 bases. The germline gives CDR1 LGHNA, CDR2 YNFKEQ. CDR3 length: 18 residues. Unmatched junction bases numbered 14, after V lost 4 bases and J lost 4 bases. CDR3 loop: CASSLSAGGLSRYNEQFF. CDR3 DNA: TGTGCCAGCAGCCTCTCGGCGGGAGGGCTGTCACGATACAATGAGCAGTTCTTC.

The chain links TRBV30 to TRBJ1-2; 7 bases align to TRBD1. The CDR3 loop spans 14 amino acids. The trim removed 2 bases at V and 3 bases at J, leaving 6 bases unmatched. Germline loops: CDR1 GTSNPN, CDR2 SVGIG (reference sequence). The CDR3 bases are TGTGCCTGGAGTCCTCAAGGGGGCTACTATGGCTACACCTTC. Protein sequence: CAWSPQGGYYGYTF.

The chain recombines TRBV6-5 with TRBJ2-3; 10 bases are shared with TRBD2. The V gene's germline CDR1 is MNHEY and CDR2 SVGAGI. V gave up 5 bases and J gave up 4 bases; unmatched junction bases: 6. This CDR3 region has 15 residues. CDR3 sequence reads: CASSTKRGGADTQYF. The CDR3 DNA is TGTGCCAGCAGTACTAAGCGGGGGGGAGCAGATACGCAGTATTTT.

The chain has TRBV7-9 and TRBJ1-2; D is perhaps TRBD1 (5 bases). CDR1 is SEHNR and CDR2 is FQNEAQ in the germline V gene (reference sequence). V was trimmed by 4 bases and J by 5 bases, leaving 20 bases between them. The CDR3 has 16 residues. The CDR3 coding sequence is TGTGCCAGCAGCTCAAACGTCGGGGGTACCCTTTATGGCTACACCTTC. Protein product: CASSSNVGGTLYGYTF.

The V call is TRBV25-1, the J call TRBJ2-1, with TRBD2 matching over 9 bases. J lost 10 bases, V lost 3 bases, and 4 bases had no gene match. The CDR3 has 13 amino acids. The germline gives CDR1 MGHDK, CDR2 SYGVNS. The CDR3 protein is CASSDTSGYEQFF. The DNA for the CDR3 is TGTGCCAGCAGTGACACTAGCGGGTACGAGCAGTTCTTC. The full variable domain, completed using reference TRBV25-1 and TRBJ2-1, is EADIYQTPRYLVIGTGKKITLECSQTMGHDKMYWYQQDPGMELHLIHYSYGVNSTEKGDLSSESTVSRIRTEHFPLTLESARPSHTSQYLCASSDTSGYEQFFGPGTRLTVL.

The chain joins TRBV12-2 to TRBJ2-2; whether TRBD1, the table's D call, matches the DNA was not checked. TRBV12-2 is reported as a pseudogene. CDR3 length: 17 amino acids. Here the CDR3 reads CASRLVIVTGLSGELFF. The CDR3 DNA follows: TGTGCAAGTCGCTTAGTAATTGTGACAGGGCTGAGCGGGGAGCTGTTTTTT.

The chain has TRBV3-1 (or the pseudogene TRBV3-2) and TRBJ1-4, with 7 bases aligning to TRBD1. V shed 6 bases, J shed 5 bases, and the junction held 9 bases outside the gene matches. The V gene's germline CDR1 is LGHDT and CDR2 YNNKEL (reference sequence). The CDR3 is 15 residues long. This CDR3 reads CASRATGAPNEKLFF. CDR3 coding DNA: TGTGCCAGCAGAGCAACAGGGGCACCCAATGAAAAACTGTTTTTT.

This clone has just one count. The chain recombines TRBV24-1 with TRBJ2-5; TRBD2 aligns across 8 bases. Germline V gives CDR1 KGHDR, CDR2 SFDVKD. V lost 6 bases, J lost 7 bases, and 9 bases stayed unmatched. The CDR3 consists of 14 residues. CDR3 sequence: CATSNSGAPGTQYF. In DNA form, the CDR3 reads TGTGCCACCAGTAATAGCGGGGCCCCGGGGACCCAGTACTTC.

The J gene is TRBJ1-1, the V gene TRBV9; D may be TRBD1 (6 bases). V lost 7 bases to trimming and J lost 1 base, with 8 bases between them. CDR1 and CDR2 (germline): SGDLS, YYNGEE. This CDR3 contains 12 residues. The CDR3, as DNA: TGTGCCAGCGGGGACACGAACACTGAAGCTTTCTTT. The encoded protein is CASGDTNTEAFF.

This clone was seen just once. V gene TRBV5-4 combines with J gene TRBJ1-2; D possibly corresponds to TRBD1 (5 bases). CDR3 length: 14 amino acids. CDR1 is SGHNT, CDR2 YYREEE, per germline (reference sequence). Trimming took 4 bases from V and 3 from J, leaving 13 bases between them. The CDR3 region is CASSAPFRDYGYTF. CDR3 nucleotides: TGTGCCAGCAGCGCGCCCTTCAGGGACTATGGCTACACCTTC.

CDR3 nucleotide sequence: TGTGCCAGCAGCCGGGGACTAGCGGGAGGGAGAGAGCAGTTCTTC. Its protein is CASSRGLAGGREQFF. This chain links TRBV7-2 with TRBJ2-1; 16 positions agree with TRBD2. The CDR3 loop spans 15 amino acids. Trimming cost V 5 bases and J 10 bases; bases outside gene matches: 5. The germline V gene encodes CDR1 SGHTA and CDR2 FQGNSA.

V gene TRBV6-1 combines with J gene TRBJ2-7; D possibly corresponds to TRBD2 (7 bases). This CDR3 contains 17 residues. The germline V and J ends were trimmed by 3 bases and 2 bases, with 20 bases remaining between them. Germline loops: CDR1 MNHNS, CDR2 SASEGT. CDR3 in amino acids: CASSEGRGAGKAYEQYF. CDR3 sequence (DNA): TGTGCCAGCAGTGAGGGACGGGGGGCAGGGAAGGCCTACGAGCAGTACTTC.

The rearrangement joins TRBV6-5 to TRBJ2-1; D gene uncertain. V was clipped by 4 bases and J by 5 bases, with 9 bases between them. Germline assignment: CDR1 MNHEY and CDR2 SVGAGI. The CDR3 is 13 amino acids. DNA of the CDR3: TGTGCCAGCAGTTCCACATTAAACAATGAGCAGTTCTTC. The encoded protein is CASSSTLNNEQFF.

The chain uses TRBV28 and TRBJ2-3; 11 bases match TRBD2. CDR1 MDHEN and CDR2 SYDVKM come from the germline V gene. With V trimmed by 5 bases and J by 1 base, 5 bases remained unmatched. This CDR3 is 16 amino acids long. For the CDR3, the DNA is TGTGCCAGCAGTAGCCCGGGACTAGCGGGCACAGATACGCAGTATTTT. It specifies CASSSPGLAGTDTQYF.

The chain uses TRBV2 and TRBJ1-4; no reliable D call. V was trimmed by 3 bases and J by 0 bases, leaving 8 bases between them. Germline CDR1 is SNHLY and CDR2 is FYNNEI. The CDR3 has 15 amino acids. The CDR3 bases are TGTGCCAGCAGTGATTACGGGGCAACTAATGAAAAACTGTTTTTT. Translating gives CASSDYGATNEKLFF.

The CDR3 DNA follows: TGTGCCAGCAGCTCCGCAGGGGGAGACTATGGCTACACCTTC. Protein: CASSSAGGDYGYTF. The chain has TRBV5-4 and TRBJ1-2; 7 nucleotides line up with TRBD1. Germline values: CDR1 SGHNT, CDR2 YYREEE (reference sequence). The CDR3 is 14 amino acids. Losses at the gene ends were 3 bases for V and 3 bases for J; bases not matched to a gene: 5.

DNA for the CDR3: TGTGCCAGCATGGGCGGGCGGGACACTGAAGCTTTCTTT. This sequence encodes CASMGGRDTEAFF. The chain is built from TRBV3-1 (or the pseudogene TRBV3-2) and TRBJ1-1, with no clear D. The length of the CDR3 is 13 residues. Per the germline V gene, CDR1 is LGHDT and CDR2 is YNNKEL (reference sequence). The ends were cut back, 7 bases at V and 3 bases at J, with 12 bases in the middle.

This clone has more than one count but fewer than ten. The V gene is TRBV7-2, the J gene TRBJ2-1, with 7 bases matching TRBD1. The CDR3 is made up of 15 amino acids. V shed 2 bases, J shed 4 bases, and the junction held 5 bases outside the gene matches. Germline loops: CDR1 SGHTA, CDR2 FQGNSA. As DNA, the CDR3 is TGTGCCAGCAGCTTACCCGGGACAGATTACAATGAGCAGTTCTTC. Translating gives CASSLPGTDYNEQFF.

CDR3 nucleotide sequence: TGTGCCAGCAGCTGGGAGGGGACTGAAGCTTTCTTT. It specifies CASSWEGTEAFF. The chain joins TRBV5-6 to TRBJ1-1, with D maybe TRBD1 (5 bases). Per the germline V gene, CDR1 is SGHDT and CDR2 is YYEEEE. V lost 3 bases, J lost 5 bases, and 8 bases lay in between. This CDR3 comprises 12 residues.

This chain joins TRBV24-1 and TRBJ2-5, with 9 nucleotides matching TRBD1. In germline, CDR1 is KGHDR, CDR2 SFDVKD. The CDR3 totals 14 residues. With 8 bases clipped from V and 5 bases from J, the junction kept 8 bases outside the gene matches. CDR3 DNA sequence: TGTGCCACCAAGGGGACAGGGCGGGAGGAGACCCAGTACTTC. This translates into CATKGTGREETQYF.

The chain has TRBV5-6 and TRBJ2-3, with D perhaps TRBD2 (5 bases). This CDR3 comprises 14 residues. The germline gives CDR1 SGHDT, CDR2 YYEEEE. V shed 4 bases and J shed 1 base, with 10 bases lying between them. The CDR3 region has the DNA TGTGCCAGCAGCCCCGGACTTCGCACAGATACGCAGTATTTT. As protein: CASSPGLRTDTQYF.